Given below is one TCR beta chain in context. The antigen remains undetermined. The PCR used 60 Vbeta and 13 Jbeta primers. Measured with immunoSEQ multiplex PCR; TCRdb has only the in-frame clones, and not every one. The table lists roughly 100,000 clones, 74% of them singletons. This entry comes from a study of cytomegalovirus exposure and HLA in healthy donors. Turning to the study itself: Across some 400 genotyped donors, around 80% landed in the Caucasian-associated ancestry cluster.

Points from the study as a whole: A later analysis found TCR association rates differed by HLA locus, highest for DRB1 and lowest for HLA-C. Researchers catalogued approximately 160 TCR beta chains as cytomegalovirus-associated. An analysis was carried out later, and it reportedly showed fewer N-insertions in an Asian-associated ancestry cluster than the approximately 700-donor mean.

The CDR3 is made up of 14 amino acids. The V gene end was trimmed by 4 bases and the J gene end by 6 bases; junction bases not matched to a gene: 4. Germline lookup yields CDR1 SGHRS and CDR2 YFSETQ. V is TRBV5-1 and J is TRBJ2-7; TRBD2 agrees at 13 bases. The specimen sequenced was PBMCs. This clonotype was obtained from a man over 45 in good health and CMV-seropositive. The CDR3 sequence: CASSQGLAGSEQYF. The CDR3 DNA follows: TGCGCCAGCAGCCAGGGACTAGCGGGATCCGAGCAGTACTTC.